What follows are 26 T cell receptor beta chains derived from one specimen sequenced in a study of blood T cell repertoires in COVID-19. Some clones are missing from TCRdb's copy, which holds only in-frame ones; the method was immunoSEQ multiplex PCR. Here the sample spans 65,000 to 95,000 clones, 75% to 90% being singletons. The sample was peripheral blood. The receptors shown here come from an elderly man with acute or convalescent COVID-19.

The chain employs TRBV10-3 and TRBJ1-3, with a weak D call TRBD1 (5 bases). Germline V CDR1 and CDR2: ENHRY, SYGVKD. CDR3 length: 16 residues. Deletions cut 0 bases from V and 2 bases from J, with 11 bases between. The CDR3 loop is CAISESPQGTGNTIYF. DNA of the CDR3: TGTGCCATCAGTGAGTCCCCCCAGGGAACTGGAAACACCATATATTTT.

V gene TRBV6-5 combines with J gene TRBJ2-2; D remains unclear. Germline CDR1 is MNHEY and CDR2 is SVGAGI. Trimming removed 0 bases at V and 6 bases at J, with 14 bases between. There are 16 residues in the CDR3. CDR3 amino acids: CASSYSPSETSGELFF. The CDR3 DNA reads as TGTGCCAGCAGTTACTCGCCCAGCGAAACCTCCGGGGAGCTGTTTTTT.

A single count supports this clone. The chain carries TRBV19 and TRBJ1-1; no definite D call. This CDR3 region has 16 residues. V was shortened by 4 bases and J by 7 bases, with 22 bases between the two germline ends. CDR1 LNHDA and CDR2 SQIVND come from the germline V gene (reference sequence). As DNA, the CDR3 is TGTGCCAGTAGTAGGAAAACCCTCGGTGTTGAGGGTGAAGCTTTCTTT. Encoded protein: CASSRKTLGVEGEAFF.

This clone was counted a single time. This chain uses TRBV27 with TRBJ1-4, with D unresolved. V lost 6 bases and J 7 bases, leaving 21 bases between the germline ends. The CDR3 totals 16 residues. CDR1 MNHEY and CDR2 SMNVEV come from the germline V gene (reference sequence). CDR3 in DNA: TGTGCCAGCAGCCGAACGGTCGGGGTTAAGGGTGAAAAACTGTTTTTT. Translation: CASSRTVGVKGEKLFF.

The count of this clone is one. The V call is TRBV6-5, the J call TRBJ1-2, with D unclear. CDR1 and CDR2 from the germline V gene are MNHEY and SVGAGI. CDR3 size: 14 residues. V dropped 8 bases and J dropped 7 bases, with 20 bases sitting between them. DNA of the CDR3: TGTGCCAGCTCAGTTCTTGGCGACTCCGTTGGCTACACCTTC. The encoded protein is CASSVLGDSVGYTF.

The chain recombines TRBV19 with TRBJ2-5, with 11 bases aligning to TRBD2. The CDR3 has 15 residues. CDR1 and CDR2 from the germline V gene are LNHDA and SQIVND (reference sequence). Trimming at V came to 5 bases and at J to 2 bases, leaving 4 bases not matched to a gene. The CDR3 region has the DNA TGTGCCAGTAGTCCCACTAGCGGGGGACAAGAGACCCAGTACTTC. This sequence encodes CASSPTSGGQETQYF.

In DNA, the CDR3 is TGTGCCAGCAGTTTACTCCAGGGGACTGAAGCTTTCTTT. This sequence encodes CASSLLQGTEAFF. V usage is TRBV12-3 or TRBV12-4 and J usage is TRBJ1-1; D perhaps matches TRBD1 (6 bases). There are 13 residues in the CDR3. Deletions cut 2 bases from V and 5 bases from J, with 9 bases between.

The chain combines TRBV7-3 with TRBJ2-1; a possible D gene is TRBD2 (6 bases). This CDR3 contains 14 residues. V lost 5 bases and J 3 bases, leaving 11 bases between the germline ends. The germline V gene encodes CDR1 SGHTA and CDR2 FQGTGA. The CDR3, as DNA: TGTGCCAGCAGCCGGGACTCAGTCTACAATGAGCAGTTCTTC. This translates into CASSRDSVYNEQFF.

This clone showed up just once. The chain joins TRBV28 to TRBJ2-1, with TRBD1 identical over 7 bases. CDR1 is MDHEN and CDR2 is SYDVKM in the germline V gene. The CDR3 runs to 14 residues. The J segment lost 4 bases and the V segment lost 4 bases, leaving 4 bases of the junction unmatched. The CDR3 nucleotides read TGTGCCAGCAGTTCGGGACAGTTTTACAATGAGCAGTTCTTC. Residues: CASSSGQFYNEQFF.

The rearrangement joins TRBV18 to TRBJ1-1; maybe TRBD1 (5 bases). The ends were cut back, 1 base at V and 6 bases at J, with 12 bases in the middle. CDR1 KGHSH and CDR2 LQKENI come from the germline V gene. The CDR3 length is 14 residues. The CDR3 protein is CASSPQGQVAEAFF. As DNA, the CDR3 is TGTGCCAGCTCACCACAGGGGCAGGTGGCTGAAGCTTTCTTT.

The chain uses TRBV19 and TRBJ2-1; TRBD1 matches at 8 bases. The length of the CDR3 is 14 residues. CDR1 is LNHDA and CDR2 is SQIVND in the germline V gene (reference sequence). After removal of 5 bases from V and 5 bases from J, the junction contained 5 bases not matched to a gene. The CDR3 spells CASSSQGANNEQFF. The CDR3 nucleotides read TGTGCCAGTAGTTCCCAGGGGGCCAACAATGAGCAGTTCTTC.

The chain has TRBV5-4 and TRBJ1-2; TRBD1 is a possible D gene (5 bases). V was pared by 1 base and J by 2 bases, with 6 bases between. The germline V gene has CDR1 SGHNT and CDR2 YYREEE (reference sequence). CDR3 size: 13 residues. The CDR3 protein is CASSLPGNYGYTF. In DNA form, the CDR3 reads TGTGCCAGCAGCTTGCCAGGGAACTATGGCTACACCTTC.

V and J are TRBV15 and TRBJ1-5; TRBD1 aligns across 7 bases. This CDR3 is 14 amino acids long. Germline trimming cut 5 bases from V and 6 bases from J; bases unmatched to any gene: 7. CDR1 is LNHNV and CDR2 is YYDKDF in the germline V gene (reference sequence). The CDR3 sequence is CATSLRQGGQPQHF. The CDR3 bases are TGTGCCACCAGCCTCCGACAGGGAGGTCAGCCCCAGCATTTT. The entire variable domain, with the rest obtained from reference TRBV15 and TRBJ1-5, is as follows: DAMVIQNPRYQVTQFGKPVTLSCSQTLNHNVMYWYQQKSSQAPKLLFHYYDKDFNNEADTPDNFQSRRPNTSFCFLDIRSPGLGDTAMYLCATSLRQGGQPQHFGDGTRLSIL.

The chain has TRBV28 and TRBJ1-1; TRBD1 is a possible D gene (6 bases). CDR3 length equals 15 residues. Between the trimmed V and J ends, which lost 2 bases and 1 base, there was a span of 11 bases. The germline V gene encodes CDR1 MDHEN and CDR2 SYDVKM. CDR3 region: CASSLSIRGNTEAFF. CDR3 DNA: TGTGCCAGCAGTTTAAGTATCAGGGGGAACACTGAAGCTTTCTTT.

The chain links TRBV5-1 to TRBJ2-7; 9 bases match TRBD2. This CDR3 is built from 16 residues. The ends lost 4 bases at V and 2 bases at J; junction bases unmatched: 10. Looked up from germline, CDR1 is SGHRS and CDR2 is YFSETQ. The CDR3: CASSRSTSGPPYEQYF. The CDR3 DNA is TGCGCCAGCAGCCGCAGCACTAGCGGGCCCCCCTACGAGCAGTACTTC.

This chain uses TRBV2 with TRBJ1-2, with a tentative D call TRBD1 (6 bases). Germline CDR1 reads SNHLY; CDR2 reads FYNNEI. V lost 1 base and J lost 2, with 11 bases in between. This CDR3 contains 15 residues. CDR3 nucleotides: TGTGCCAGCAGTGAAGTGGGCAGGGGCAACTATGGCTACACCTTC. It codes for CASSEVGRGNYGYTF.

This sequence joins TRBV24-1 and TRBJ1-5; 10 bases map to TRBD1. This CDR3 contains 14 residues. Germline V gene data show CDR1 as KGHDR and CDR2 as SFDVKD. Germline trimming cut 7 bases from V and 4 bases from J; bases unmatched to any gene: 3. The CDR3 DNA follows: TGTGCCACCAGCGGGACAGGGGCGAATCAGCCCCAGCATTTT. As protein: CATSGTGANQPQHF.

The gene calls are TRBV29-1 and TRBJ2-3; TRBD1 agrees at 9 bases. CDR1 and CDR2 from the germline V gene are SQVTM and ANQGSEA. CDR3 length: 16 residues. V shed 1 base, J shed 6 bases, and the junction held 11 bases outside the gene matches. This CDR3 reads CSVEGAGTGYYDTQYF. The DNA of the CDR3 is TGCAGCGTTGAAGGGGCAGGGACAGGGTATTACGATACGCAGTATTTT.

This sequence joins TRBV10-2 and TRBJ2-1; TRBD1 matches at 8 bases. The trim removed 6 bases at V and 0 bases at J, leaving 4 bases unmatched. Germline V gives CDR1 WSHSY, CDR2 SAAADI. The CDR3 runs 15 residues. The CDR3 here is CASRDTGGSYNEQFF. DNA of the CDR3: TGCGCCAGCAGGGATACAGGGGGCTCCTACAATGAGCAGTTCTTC.

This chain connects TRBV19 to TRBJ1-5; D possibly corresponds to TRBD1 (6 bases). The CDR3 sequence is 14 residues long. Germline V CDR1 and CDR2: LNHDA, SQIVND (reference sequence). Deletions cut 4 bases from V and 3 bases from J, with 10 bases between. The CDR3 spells CASSTDSYNQPQHF. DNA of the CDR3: TGTGCCAGTAGTACGGACAGTTACAATCAGCCCCAGCATTTT.

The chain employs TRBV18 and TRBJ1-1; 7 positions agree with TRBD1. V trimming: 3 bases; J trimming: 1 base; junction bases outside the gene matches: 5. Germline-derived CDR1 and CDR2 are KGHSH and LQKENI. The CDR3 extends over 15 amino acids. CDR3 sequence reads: CASSPNTGANTEAFF. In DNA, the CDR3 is TGTGCCAGCTCACCTAATACAGGGGCGAACACTGAAGCTTTCTTT.

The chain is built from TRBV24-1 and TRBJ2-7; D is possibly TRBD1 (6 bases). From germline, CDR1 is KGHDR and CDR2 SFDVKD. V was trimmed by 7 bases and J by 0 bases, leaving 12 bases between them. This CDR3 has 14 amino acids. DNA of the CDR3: TGTGCCACCAGCCCCGGGACAAACTCCTACGAGCAGTACTTC. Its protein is CATSPGTNSYEQYF.

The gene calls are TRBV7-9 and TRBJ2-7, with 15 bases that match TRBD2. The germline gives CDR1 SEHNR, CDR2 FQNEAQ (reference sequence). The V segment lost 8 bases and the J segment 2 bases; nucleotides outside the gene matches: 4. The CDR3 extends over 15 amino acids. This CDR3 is CASSGLAGGTYEQYF. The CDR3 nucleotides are TGTGCCAGCTCCGGACTAGCGGGAGGGACCTACGAGCAGTACTTC.

CDR3 sequence: CASTSYQQGVGEQYF. The CDR3 DNA sequence: TGTGCCAGCACCTCCTATCAGCAGGGGGTGGGTGAGCAGTACTTC. This sequence joins TRBV2 and TRBJ2-7, with 7 bases aligning to TRBD1. The germline V gene has CDR1 SNHLY and CDR2 FYNNEI. V was pared by 7 bases and J by 7 bases, with 16 bases of the junction left unmatched. This CDR3 has 15 residues.

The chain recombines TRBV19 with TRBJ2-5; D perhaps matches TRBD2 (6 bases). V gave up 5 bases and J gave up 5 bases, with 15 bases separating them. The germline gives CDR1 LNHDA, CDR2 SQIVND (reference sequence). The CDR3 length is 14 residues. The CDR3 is CASSAGPALETQYF. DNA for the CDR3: TGTGCCAGTAGTGCGGGACCCGCCCTGGAGACCCAGTACTTC.

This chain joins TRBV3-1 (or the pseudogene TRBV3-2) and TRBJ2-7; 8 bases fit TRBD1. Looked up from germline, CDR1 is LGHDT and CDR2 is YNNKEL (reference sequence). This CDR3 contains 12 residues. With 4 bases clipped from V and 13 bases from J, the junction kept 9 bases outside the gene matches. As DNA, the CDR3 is TGTGCCAGCAGCCGGAGAGAGGGACAGGTATACTTC. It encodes CASSRREGQVYF.